These 9 T cell receptor beta chains were all obtained from the same sample, sequenced in a study of patients and donors after allogeneic stem cell transplantation. TCRdb redid the calling of the RT-PCR reads with MiXCR, one entry per CDR3 protein. There are over 150,000 distinct CDR3 sequences in the sample; 30% occur only once, and 2.5% to 3.5% lies in the top ten. Sequencing was performed on blood, either unsorted or a sorted T cell fraction (not recorded which). Receptor source: a human donor who was either an allogeneic HSCT recipient or a stem cell or donor lymphocyte infusion donor (not recorded which). It is not recorded whose cells these are; they may come from a transplant donor.

This clonotype was seen a few times. The chain combines TRBV20-1 with TRBJ1-2, with D unresolved. Trimming left V 4 bases short and J 4 bases short, with 13 bases between. The CDR3 is 13 amino acids. The germline gives CDR1 DFQATT, CDR2 SNEGSKA (reference sequence). The CDR3 sequence: CSAIDPLGYGYTF. The CDR3 DNA is TGCAGTGCTATCGACCCCCTAGGCTATGGCTACACCTTC.

The chain links TRBV7-9 to TRBJ2-2; no clear D. The CDR3 loop spans 16 amino acids. Trimming took 5 bases from V and 0 from J, leaving 13 bases between them. CDR1 is SEHNR, CDR2 FQNEAQ, per germline (reference sequence). Here the CDR3 DNA reads TGTGCCAGCAGCCAAGCTGGAGCCCCGAACACCGGGGAGCTGTTTTTT. Translation gives CASSQAGAPNTGELFF.

This clonotype was detected only a few times. The rearrangement links TRBV4-1 to TRBJ2-7; D is possibly TRBD1 (5 bases). The CDR3 covers 14 residues. V was shortened by 1 base and J by 3 bases, with 10 bases between the two germline ends. Germline CDR1 MGHRA, CDR2 YSYEKL. In DNA form, the CDR3 reads TGCGCCAGCAGCCAAGTTCAGGGAATCTACGAGCAGTACTTC. Protein: CASSQVQGIYEQYF.

The chain links TRBV7-9 to TRBJ2-7, with a weak D call TRBD1 (6 bases). CDR3 length: 14 amino acids. Germline V gene lookup returns CDR1 SEHNR and CDR2 FQNEAQ (reference sequence). With 2 bases removed from V and 3 bases from J, the gap between germline ends came to 11 bases. Here the CDR3 DNA reads TGTGCCAGCAGCTTAATCGGACAGAACTACGAGCAGTACTTC. It yields the protein CASSLIGQNYEQYF.

This sequence joins TRBV10-3 and TRBJ2-7, with 10 nucleotides matching TRBD2. The CDR3 is 15 residues long. Trimming cost V 7 bases and J 6 bases; bases outside gene matches: 12. Germline loops: CDR1 ENHRY, CDR2 SYGVKD. CDR3 DNA: TGTGCCATCATGAAGCGGGAGGGCCTGAAGGGCGAGCAGTACTTC. Translating it yields CAIMKREGLKGEQYF.

This clonotype was seen a single time. The chain joins TRBV9 to TRBJ2-7, with a weak D call TRBD2 (6 bases). V was cut by 0 bases and J by 4 bases, with 14 bases left in between. CDR3 length: 15 amino acids. Germline V lookup: CDR1 SGDLS, CDR2 YYNGEE. The CDR3 loop reads CASSVGVAENYEQYF. CDR3 in DNA: TGTGCCAGCAGCGTAGGGGTAGCGGAAAATTACGAGCAGTACTTC.

This chain joins TRBV4-2 and TRBJ2-1, with D maybe TRBD2 (6 bases). Trimming removed 6 bases at V and 5 bases at J, with 11 bases between. CDR1 and CDR2 from the germline V gene are LGHNA and YNFKEQ. This CDR3 contains 13 residues. The CDR3 nucleotides read TGTGCCAGCAGTTACGGGACTCACAATGAGCAGTTCTTC. Translation: CASSYGTHNEQFF.

This sequence joins TRBV5-6 and TRBJ2-1; 7 nucleotides align to TRBD2. The V gene end was trimmed by 0 bases and the J gene end by 7 bases; junction bases not matched to a gene: 1. CDR3 size: 13 residues. Looked up from germline, CDR1 is SGHDT and CDR2 is YYEEEE. The CDR3 is CASSLGEGNEQFF. In DNA form, the CDR3 reads TGTGCCAGCAGCTTGGGGGAGGGGAATGAGCAGTTCTTC.

The V call is TRBV5-4, the J call TRBJ1-2, with D maybe TRBD1 (5 bases). V gave up 0 bases and J gave up 8 bases, with 17 bases separating them. Germline loops: CDR1 SGHNT, CDR2 YYREEE (reference sequence). This CDR3 is built from 15 residues. The chain's CDR3 is CASSLAGTARRGYTF. The CDR3 DNA reads TGTGCCAGCAGCTTGGCCGGGACGGCCCGGCGAGGCTACACCTTC.